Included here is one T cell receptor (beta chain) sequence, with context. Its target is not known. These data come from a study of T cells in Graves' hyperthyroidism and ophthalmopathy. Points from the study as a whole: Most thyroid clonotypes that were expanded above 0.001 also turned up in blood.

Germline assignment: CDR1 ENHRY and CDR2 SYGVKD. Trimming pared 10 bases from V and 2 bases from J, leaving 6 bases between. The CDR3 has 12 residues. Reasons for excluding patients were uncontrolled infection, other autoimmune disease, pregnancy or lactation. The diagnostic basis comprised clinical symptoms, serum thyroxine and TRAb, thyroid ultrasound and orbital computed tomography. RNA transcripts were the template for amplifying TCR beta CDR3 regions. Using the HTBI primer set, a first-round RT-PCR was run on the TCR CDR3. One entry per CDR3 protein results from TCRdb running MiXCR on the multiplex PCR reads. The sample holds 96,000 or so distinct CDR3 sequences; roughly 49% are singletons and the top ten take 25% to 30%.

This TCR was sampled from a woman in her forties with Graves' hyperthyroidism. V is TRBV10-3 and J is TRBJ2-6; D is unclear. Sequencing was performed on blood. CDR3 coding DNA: TGTGCCACCGGCCCTGGGGCCAACGTCCTGACTTTC. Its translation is CATGPGANVLTF.